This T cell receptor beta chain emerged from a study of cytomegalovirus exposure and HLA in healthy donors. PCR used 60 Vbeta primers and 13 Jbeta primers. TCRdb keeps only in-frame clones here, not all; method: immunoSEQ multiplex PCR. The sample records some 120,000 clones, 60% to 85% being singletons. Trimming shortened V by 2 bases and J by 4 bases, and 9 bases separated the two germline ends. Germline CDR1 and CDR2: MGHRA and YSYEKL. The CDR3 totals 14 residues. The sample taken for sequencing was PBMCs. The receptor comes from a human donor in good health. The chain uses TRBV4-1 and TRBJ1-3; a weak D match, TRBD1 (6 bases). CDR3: CASSQQGRGNTIYF. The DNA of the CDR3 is TGCGCCAGCAGCCAACAGGGGCGAGGAAACACCATATATTTT.